This TCR beta chain was sequenced in a study of cytomegalovirus exposure and HLA in healthy donors. Whole-study results and caveats: The CMV antigen specificity of three CMV-associated chains was confirmed through in vitro analysis. A further, later analysis showed that HLA-associated TCR beta chains (compared with equally common others) were more clonally expanded. In an earlier analysis, in approximately 630 donors, most V segments appeared productive either ~87% or ~30% of the time.

The PCR was carried out with 60 Vbeta primers and 13 Jbeta primers. Data came from immunoSEQ multiplex PCR; TCRdb stores just in-frame clones and leaves some out. The sample consists of about 100,000 clones, about 70% of them appearing once. This clone was seen a single time. Antigen specificity is unknown. Samples came from healthy bone marrow donors. Germline V gene data show CDR1 as MNHEY and CDR2 as SVGAGI. The CDR3 consists of 15 residues. Trimming pared 5 bases from V and 6 bases from J, leaving 20 bases between. The genes are TRBV6-5 and TRBJ2-7; no reliable D call. The sequence was collected from a young woman in good health and CMV-seropositive. The specimen was PBMCs. CDR3 sequence (DNA): TGTGCCAGCAGTGGTTTTGGCCCCAAAACCTCCGAGCAGTACTTC. Translated, it gives CASSGFGPKTSEQYF.